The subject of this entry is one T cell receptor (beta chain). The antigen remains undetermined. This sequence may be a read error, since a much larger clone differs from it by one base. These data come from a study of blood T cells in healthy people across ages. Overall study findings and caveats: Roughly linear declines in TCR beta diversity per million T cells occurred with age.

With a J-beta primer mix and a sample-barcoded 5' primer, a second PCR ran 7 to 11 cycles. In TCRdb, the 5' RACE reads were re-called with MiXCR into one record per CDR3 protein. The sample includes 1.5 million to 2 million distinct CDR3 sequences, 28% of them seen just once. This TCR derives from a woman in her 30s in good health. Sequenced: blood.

This chain's CDR3 is CSVANQETRYF. The DNA of the CDR3 is TGCAGCGTTGCGAACCAAGAGACCCGGTACTTC. The V and J genes are TRBV29-1 and TRBJ2-5; D ambiguous. The CDR3 is 11 amino acids. Germline CDR1 SQVTM, CDR2 ANQGSEA.